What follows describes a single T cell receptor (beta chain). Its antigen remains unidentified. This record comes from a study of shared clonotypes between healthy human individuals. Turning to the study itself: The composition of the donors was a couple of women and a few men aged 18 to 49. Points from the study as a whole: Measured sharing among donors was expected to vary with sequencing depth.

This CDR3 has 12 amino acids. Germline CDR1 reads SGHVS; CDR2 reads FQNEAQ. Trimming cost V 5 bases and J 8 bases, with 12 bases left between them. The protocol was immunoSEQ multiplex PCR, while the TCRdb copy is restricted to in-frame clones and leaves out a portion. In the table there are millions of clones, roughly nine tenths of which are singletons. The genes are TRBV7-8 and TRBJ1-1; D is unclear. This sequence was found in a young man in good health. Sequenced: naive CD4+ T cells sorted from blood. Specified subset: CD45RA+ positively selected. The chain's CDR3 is CASSPNRREAFF. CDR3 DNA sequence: TGTGCCAGCAGCCCGAACAGAAGGGAAGCTTTCTTT.